These T cell receptor beta chains were read from a single sample in a study of blood T cell repertoires in COVID-19. The table came from immunoSEQ multiplex PCR; TCRdb's copy has only in-frame clones and leaves some out. The table has around 33,000 clones, 70% to 80% seen once. Sequencing was carried out using peripheral blood. The receptor source for this set is a human donor in a cohort sampled during active COVID-19. CDR3s include the opening cysteine and the closing phenylalanine or tryptophan. A D gene is named only where the DNA matches it firmly. For some rows the clone size is stated as once, few or many, or as a class when expanded; others skip it.

v_call	j_call	clone_size	cdr3_length	d_call	cdr3_aa
TRBV3-1/TRBV3-2	TRBJ1-3	NA	14	NA	CASSPDYSGNTIYF
TRBV6-2/TRBV6-3	TRBJ1-5	NA	16	NA	CASSYPLGGSNQPQHF
TRBV7-9	TRBJ1-5	NA	16	NA	CASTSTSGGSNQPQHF
TRBV6-5	TRBJ2-3	NA	15	TRBD2	CASRASGSGQDTQYF
TRBV28	TRBJ2-5	NA	17	TRBD2	CASSFPAWFQGGSAQYF
TRBV19	TRBJ2-7	NA	15	TRBD1	CASSSQGAGMTEQYF
TRBV2	TRBJ2-2	few	14	NA	CASSEWYSTGELFF
TRBV29-1	TRBJ1-5	NA	17	TRBD1	CSVAGGRGAGGNQPQHF
TRBV6-6	TRBJ1-1	once	16	NA	CASSYPQGRGNTEAFF
TRBV7-2	TRBJ2-7	NA	13	NA	CASHGLRGYEQYF
TRBV29-1	TRBJ1-2	NA	13	NA	CSSWGGVNYGYTF
TRBV7-2	TRBJ2-5	NA	12	NA	CASSFPGLPPYF
TRBV19	TRBJ2-3	NA	15	TRBD2	CASSPGTSGRDTQYF
TRBV3-1/TRBV3-2	TRBJ1-4	NA	16	TRBD1	CASSHTKGAFNEKLFF
TRBV28	TRBJ1-2	NA	14	TRBD1	CASSLWGTDYGYTF
TRBV5-1	TRBJ1-4	NA	16	NA	CASTLSGQRNNEKLFF
TRBV11-2	TRBJ2-2	NA	17	TRBD2	CASSLGGAGPNTGELFF
TRBV2	TRBJ2-3	NA	14	TRBD1	CASSKDRGTDTQYF
TRBV5-6	TRBJ1-2	NA	12	NA	CASSFGADGYTF
TRBV9	TRBJ2-3	NA	17	NA	CASTRMGDSPSTDTQYF
TRBV5-1	TRBJ2-2	NA	16	TRBD1	CASSFGDSPNTGELFF
TRBV3-1/TRBV3-2	TRBJ1-2	few	16	NA	CASSPNPTGDTAGYTF
TRBV9	TRBJ2-7	NA	14	TRBD1	CASSGGQGVSEQYF
TRBV4-1	TRBJ2-3	NA	17	TRBD2	CASSQAPGSGRSDTQYF
TRBV7-2	TRBJ2-5	NA	14	NA	CASRSGLLQETQYF
TRBV28	TRBJ2-1	NA	12	NA	CATGLSNNEQFF
TRBV5-1	TRBJ1-2	NA	14	NA	CASSPRGANYGYTF
TRBV27	TRBJ1-6	NA	16	TRBD1	CASGQPGQGLSSPLHF
TRBV5-5	TRBJ1-1	NA	15	TRBD1	CASNSGGGGNTEAFF
TRBV15	TRBJ1-5	NA	14	TRBD1	CATSIGQGGQPQHF
TRBV6-6	TRBJ1-2	NA	16	TRBD1	CASSYSIRGRGQGYTF
TRBV5-1	TRBJ1-2	NA	15	TRBD1	CASSLVGTEPYGYTF
TRBV6-2/TRBV6-3	TRBJ2-3	NA	16	TRBD2	CASSSLAGAPTDTQYF
TRBV11-2	TRBJ2-7	once	14	NA	CASSLVPGVYEQYF